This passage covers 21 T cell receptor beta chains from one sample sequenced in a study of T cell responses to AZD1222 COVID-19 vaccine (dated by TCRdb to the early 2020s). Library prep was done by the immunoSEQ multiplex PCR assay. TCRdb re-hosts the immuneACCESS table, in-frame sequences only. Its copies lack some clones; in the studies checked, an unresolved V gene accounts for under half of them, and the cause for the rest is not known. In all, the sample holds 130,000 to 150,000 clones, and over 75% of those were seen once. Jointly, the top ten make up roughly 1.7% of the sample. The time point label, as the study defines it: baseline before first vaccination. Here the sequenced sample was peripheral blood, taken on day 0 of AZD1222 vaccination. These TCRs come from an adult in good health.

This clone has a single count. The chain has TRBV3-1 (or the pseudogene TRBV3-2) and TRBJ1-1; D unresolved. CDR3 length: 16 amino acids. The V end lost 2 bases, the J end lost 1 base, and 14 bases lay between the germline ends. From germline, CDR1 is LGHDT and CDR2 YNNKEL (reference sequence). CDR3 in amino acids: CASSQNTHGGNTEAFF. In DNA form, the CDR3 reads TGTGCCAGCAGCCAAAATACCCACGGCGGGAACACTGAAGCTTTCTTT.

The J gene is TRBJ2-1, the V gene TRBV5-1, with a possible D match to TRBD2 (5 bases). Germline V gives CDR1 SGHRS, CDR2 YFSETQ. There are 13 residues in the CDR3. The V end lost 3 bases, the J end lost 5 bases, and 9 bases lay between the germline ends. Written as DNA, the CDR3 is TGCGCCAGCAGCTCCCGGGGTGACAATGAGCAGTTCTTC. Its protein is CASSSRGDNEQFF.

The CDR3 here is CASSLSGTNTEAFF. Here the CDR3 DNA reads TGTGCCAGCAGCTTATCAGGAACGAACACTGAAGCTTTCTTT. V and J are TRBV7-9 and TRBJ1-1; D is ambiguous. Per germline, CDR1 SEHNR and CDR2 FQNEAQ (reference sequence). CDR3 length equals 14 residues. Trimming pared 2 bases from V and 1 base from J, leaving 8 bases between.

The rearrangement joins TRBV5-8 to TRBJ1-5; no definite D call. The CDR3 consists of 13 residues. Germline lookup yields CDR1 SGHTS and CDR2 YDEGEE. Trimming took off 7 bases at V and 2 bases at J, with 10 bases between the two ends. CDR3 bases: TGTGCCAGCCCCAAGACGGGCAATCAGCCCCAGCATTTT. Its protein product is CASPKTGNQPQHF.

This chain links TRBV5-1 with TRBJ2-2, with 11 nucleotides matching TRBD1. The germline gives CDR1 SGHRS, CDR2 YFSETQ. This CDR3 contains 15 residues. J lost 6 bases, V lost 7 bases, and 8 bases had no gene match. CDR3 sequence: CASHLGQGDAGELFF. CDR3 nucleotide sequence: TGCGCCAGCCATCTGGGACAGGGGGATGCCGGGGAGCTGTTTTTT.

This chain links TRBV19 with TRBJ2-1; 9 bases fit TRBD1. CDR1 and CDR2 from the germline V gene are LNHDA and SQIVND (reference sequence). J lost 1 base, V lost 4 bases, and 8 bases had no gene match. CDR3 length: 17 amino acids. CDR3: CASSRPQGARSYNEQFF. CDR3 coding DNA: TGTGCCAGTAGTAGACCACAGGGGGCAAGGTCCTACAATGAGCAGTTCTTC.

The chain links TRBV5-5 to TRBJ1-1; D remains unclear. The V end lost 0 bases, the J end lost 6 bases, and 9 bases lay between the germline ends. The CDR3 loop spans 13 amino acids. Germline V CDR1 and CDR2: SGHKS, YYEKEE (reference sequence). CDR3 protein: CASSLVIGSEAFF. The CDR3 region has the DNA TGTGCCAGCAGCTTGGTTATTGGTTCTGAAGCTTTCTTT.

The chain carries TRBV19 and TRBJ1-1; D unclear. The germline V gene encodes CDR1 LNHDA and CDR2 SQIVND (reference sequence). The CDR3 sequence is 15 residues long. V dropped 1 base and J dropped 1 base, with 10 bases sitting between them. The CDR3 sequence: CASSIGGYRNTEAFF. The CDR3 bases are TGTGCCAGTAGTATAGGTGGCTACAGGAACACTGAAGCTTTCTTT.

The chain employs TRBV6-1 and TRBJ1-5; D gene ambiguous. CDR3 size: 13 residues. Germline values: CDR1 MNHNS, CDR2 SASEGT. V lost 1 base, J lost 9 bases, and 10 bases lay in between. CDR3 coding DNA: TGTGCCAGCAGTGAAGTCCCCGGGAGGCCCCAGCATTTT. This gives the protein CASSEVPGRPQHF.

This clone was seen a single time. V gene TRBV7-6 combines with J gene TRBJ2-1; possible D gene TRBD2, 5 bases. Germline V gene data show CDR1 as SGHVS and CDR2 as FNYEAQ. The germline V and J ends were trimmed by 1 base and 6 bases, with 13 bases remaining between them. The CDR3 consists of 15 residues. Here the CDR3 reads CASSLVGSSRNEQFF. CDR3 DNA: TGTGCCAGCAGCTTAGTAGGTTCTAGCCGCAATGAGCAGTTCTTC.

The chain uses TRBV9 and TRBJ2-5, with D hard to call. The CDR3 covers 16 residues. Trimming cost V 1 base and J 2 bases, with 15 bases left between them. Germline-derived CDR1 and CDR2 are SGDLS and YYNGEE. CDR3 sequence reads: CASSVTDSRTQETQYF. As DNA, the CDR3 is TGTGCCAGCAGCGTAACAGACTCCCGTACACAAGAGACCCAGTACTTC.

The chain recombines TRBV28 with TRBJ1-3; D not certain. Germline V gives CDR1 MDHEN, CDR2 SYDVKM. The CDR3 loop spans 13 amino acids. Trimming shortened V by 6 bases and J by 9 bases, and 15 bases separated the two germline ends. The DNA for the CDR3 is TGTGCCAGCAGCCATCGATACATCGGCACCATATATTTT. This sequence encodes CASSHRYIGTIYF.

The CDR3 DNA reads TGTGCCAGCAGTTTCTCACCGGCGGCGAACACCGGGGAGCTGTTTTTT. Amino acids: CASSFSPAANTGELFF. The chain employs TRBV27 and TRBJ2-2; D gene ambiguous. Trimming pared 3 bases from V and 0 bases from J, leaving 11 bases between. CDR3 length equals 16 residues. Germline V CDR1 and CDR2: MNHEY, SMNVEV (reference sequence).

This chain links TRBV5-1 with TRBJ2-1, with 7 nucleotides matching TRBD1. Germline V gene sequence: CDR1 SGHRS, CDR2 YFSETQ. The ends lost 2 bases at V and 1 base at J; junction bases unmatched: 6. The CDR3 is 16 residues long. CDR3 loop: CASSLGGGMSYNEQFF. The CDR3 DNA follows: TGCGCCAGCAGCTTAGGGGGCGGTATGTCCTACAATGAGCAGTTCTTC.

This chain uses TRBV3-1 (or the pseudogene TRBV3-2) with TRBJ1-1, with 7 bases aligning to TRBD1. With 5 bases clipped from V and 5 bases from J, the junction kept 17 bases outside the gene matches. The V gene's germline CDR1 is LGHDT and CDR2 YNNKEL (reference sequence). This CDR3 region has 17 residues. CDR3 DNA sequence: TGTGCCAGCAGCAGCGGGGGACAGCCCGGCGGATGGACTGAAGCTTTCTTT. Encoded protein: CASSSGGQPGGWTEAFF.

The CDR3 reads CASSVDRGRIRTEAFF. CDR3 bases: TGTGCCAGCAGCGTGGACAGGGGGCGCATCCGCACTGAAGCTTTCTTT. The V and J genes are TRBV7-9 and TRBJ1-1, with 11 bases lining up with TRBD1. V lost 5 bases and J lost 4; bases outside the gene matches: 9. The CDR3 runs to 16 residues. Germline loops: CDR1 SEHNR, CDR2 FQNEAQ (reference sequence).

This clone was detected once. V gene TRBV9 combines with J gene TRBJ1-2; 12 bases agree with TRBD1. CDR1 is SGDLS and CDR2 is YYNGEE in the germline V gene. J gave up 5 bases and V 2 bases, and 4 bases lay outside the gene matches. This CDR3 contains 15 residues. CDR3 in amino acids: CASSVRDRGPYGYTF. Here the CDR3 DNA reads TGTGCCAGCAGCGTGAGGGACAGGGGGCCTTATGGCTACACCTTC. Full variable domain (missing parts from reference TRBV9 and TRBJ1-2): DSGVTQTPKHLITATGQRVTLRCSPRSGDLSVYWYQQSLDQGLQFLIQYYNGEERAKGNILERFSAQQFPDLHSELNLSSLELGDSALYFCASSVRDRGPYGYTFGSGTRLTVV.

The CDR3 region has the DNA TGTGCCAGCAGCCACCAGGGCGTTGGTGAGACCCAGTACTTC. Amino acid sequence: CASSHQGVGETQYF. The V gene is TRBV7-8, the J gene TRBJ2-5; TRBD1 might be the D (5 bases). From germline, CDR1 is SGHVS and CDR2 FQNEAQ. Trimming took 5 bases from V and 5 from J, leaving 15 bases between them. The CDR3 spans 14 residues.

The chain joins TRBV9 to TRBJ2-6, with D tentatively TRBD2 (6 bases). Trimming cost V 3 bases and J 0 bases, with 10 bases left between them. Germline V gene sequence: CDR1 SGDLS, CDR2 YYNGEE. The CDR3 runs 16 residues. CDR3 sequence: CASSGSGSSGANVLTF. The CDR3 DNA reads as TGTGCCAGCAGCGGTAGCGGCTCCTCTGGGGCCAACGTCCTGACTTTC. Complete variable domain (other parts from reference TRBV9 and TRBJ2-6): DSGVTQTPKHLITATGQRVTLRCSPRSGDLSVYWYQQSLDQGLQFLIQYYNGEERAKGNILERFSAQQFPDLHSELNLSSLELGDSALYFCASSGSGSSGANVLTFGAGSRLTVL.

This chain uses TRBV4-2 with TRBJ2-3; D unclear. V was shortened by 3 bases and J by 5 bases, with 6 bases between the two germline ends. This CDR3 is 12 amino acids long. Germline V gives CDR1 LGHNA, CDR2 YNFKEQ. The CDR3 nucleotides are TGTGCCAGCAGCCACAGTCAAGATACGCAGTATTTT. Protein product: CASSHSQDTQYF.

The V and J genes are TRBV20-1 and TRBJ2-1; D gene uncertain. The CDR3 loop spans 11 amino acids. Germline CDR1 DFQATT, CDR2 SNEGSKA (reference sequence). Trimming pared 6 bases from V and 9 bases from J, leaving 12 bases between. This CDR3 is CSAPLRPEQFF. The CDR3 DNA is TGCAGTGCCCCACTCCGACCTGAGCAGTTCTTC.